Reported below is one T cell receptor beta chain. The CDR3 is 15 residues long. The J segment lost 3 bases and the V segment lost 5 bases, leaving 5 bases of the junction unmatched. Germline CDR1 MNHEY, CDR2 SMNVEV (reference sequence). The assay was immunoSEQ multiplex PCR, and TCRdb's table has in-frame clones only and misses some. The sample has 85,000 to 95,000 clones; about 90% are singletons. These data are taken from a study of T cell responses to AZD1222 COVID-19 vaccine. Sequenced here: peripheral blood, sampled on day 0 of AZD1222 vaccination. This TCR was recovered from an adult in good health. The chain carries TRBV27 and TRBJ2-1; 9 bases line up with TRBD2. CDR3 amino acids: CASSPQAGGYNEQFF. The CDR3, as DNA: TGTGCCAGCAGTCCCCAAGCGGGGGGCTACAATGAGCAGTTCTTC.